The clone carrying this T cell receptor beta chain was detected only a few times. The antigen remains unidentified. Library preparation for TCR beta used quantitative 5'-RACE with molecular barcodes. TCRdb independently ran MiXCR on the 5' RACE reads; one entry per CDR3 protein. The sample contains 400,000 to 450,000 distinct CDR3 sequences, 17% of which appear only once. Trimming stripped 4 bases from V and 5 bases from J, with 23 bases between. The CDR3 totals 17 residues. Germline V gene lookup returns CDR1 SGHVT and CDR2 SQSDAQ. This entry belongs to a study of CD8 T cells in ankylosing spondylitis. The study, taken as a whole, reports: Reportedly, matched ankylosing spondylitis synovial fluid was significantly enriched for disease-linked clones. Researchers report that disease-linked clones proved CD8+ and relatively rare in peripheral blood. Typical of ankylosing spondylitis blood, it appeared, was a TCR beta motif of under 10 highly homologous variants.

The sequencing sample was made of blood, either unsorted or a sorted T cell fraction (not recorded which). The TCR sequence derives from a male donor with ankylosing spondylitis. The genes are TRBV7-4 and TRBJ2-5; D may be TRBD2 (5 bases). In nucleotides, the CDR3 is TGTGCCAGCAGCTCAACCTTAATTGGAAGGACTGGGGAGACCCAGTACTTC. Translation: CASSSTLIGRTGETQYF.